This T cell receptor (beta chain) was sequenced in a study of cytomegalovirus exposure and HLA in healthy donors. The CDR3 has 13 amino acids. The V gene lost 5 bases and the J gene lost 8 bases, with 15 bases spanning the gap. CDR1 and CDR2 from the germline V gene are MNHEY and SMNVEV (reference sequence). A word on this clone: Its antigen is as yet unknown.

The PCR employed 60 Vbeta primers together with 13 Jbeta primers. TCRdb keeps only in-frame clones here, not all; method: immunoSEQ multiplex PCR. The table shows roughly 130,000 clones, with around 78% occurring only once. Overall study findings and caveats: The authors reported that TCR beta sequences could predict HLA-A and HLA-B alleles. These predictions were accurate for most subjects in the first cohort.

This chain connects TRBV27 to TRBJ1-2; D possibly corresponds to TRBD1 (6 bases). This sequence was found in a woman aged 50 to 60 in good health and CMV-seronegative. The specimen sequenced was PBMCs. The CDR3 spells CASSPARGRGYTF. The CDR3 DNA sequence: TGTGCCAGCAGTCCCGCCAGGGGACGGGGCTACACCTTC.